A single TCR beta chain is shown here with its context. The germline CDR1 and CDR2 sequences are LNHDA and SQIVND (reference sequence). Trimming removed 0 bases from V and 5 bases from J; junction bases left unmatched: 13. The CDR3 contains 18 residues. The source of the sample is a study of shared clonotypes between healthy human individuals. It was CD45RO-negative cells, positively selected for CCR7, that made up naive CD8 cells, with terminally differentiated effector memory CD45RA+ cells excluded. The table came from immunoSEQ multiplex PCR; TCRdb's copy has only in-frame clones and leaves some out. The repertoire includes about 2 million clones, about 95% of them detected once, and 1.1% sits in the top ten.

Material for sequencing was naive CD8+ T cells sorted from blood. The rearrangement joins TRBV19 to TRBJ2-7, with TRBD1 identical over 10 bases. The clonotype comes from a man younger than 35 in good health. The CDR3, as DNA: TGTGCCAGTAGTATAGATCATTGGGACAGGGGAGAAGGGAACGAGCAGTACTTC. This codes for CASSIDHWDRGEGNEQYF.